This TCR beta chain was sequenced for a study of cytomegalovirus exposure and HLA in healthy donors. Whole-study findings and limits: In a later analysis, a genetic analysis reported fewer productive-TCR N-insertions in an Asian-associated ancestry cluster than the cohort average. Associated with cytomegalovirus, according to the listing, were 150 to 200 TCR beta chains.

A remark on this clone: Its antigen is unknown.

Vbeta (60) and Jbeta (13) primers were used in the PCR. Source study methods: Unique TCR beta chains numbered 80 million to 95 million in a later analysis, with around 11 million shared. Profiling relied on immunoSEQ multiplex PCR, and the TCRdb table lists in-frame clones only, not all of them. The V and J calls and clone size were taken over from that table, and D and trimming were inferred from the DNA. The sample has approximately 100,000 clones, 79% seen once. V lost 6 bases, J lost 4 bases, and 1 base stayed unmatched. The germline V gene has CDR1 SGHAT and CDR2 FQNNGV. CDR3 length: 14 residues.

What was sequenced was PBMCs. The rearrangement uses TRBV11-2 and TRBJ2-1, with 12 bases that match TRBD2. The source is a female donor in good health and CMV-seropositive. The CDR3: CASSLAGGYNEQFF. The CDR3 DNA reads as TGTGCCAGCAGTCTAGCGGGAGGGTACAATGAGCAGTTCTTC. Combining the CDR3 with reference TRBV11-2 and TRBJ2-1 gives the whole variable domain EAGVAQSPRYKIIEKRQSVAFWCNPISGHATLYWYQQILGQGPKLLIQFQNNGVVDDSQLPKDRFSAERLKGVDSTLKIQPAKLEDSAVYLCASSLAGGYNEQFFGPGTRLTVL.